The clone carrying this TCR beta chain was observed many times. The data derive from a study of CXCR3 chemokines and chemotherapy response in bladder cancer. With V trimmed by 6 bases and J by 0 bases, 11 bases remained unmatched. CDR1 MNHEY and CDR2 SVGAGI come from the germline V gene. The CDR3 is 16 residues long. MiXCR, run by TCRdb on the PCR reads, gives a single entry per CDR3 protein. The sample holds about 8,100 distinct CDR3 sequences, about 12% seen once. The sample was taken from a patient whose treatment included neoadjuvant chemotherapy. This TCR came from a human donor with bladder cancer that responded to neoadjuvant chemotherapy. The chain employs TRBV6-5 and TRBJ2-7; TRBD1 matches 7 bases. CDR3 coding DNA: TGTGCCAGCAGAAACAGGGGTTCAGGAAGCTCCTACGAGCAGTACTTC. Residues: CASRNRGSGSSYEQYF.